Below are 20 T cell receptor beta chains sequenced from a single sample in a study of blood T cell repertoires in COVID-19. Method: immunoSEQ multiplex PCR; TCRdb's copy keeps in-frame clones and lacks some. The data hold 70,000 to 80,000 clones, with roughly 80% observed a single time. Material for sequencing was peripheral blood. The receptors shown here come from a man aged 45-65 years with acute or convalescent COVID-19.

V and J are TRBV7-9 and TRBJ2-5, with a weak D call TRBD2 (5 bases). CDR3 size: 15 residues. V lost 5 bases, J lost 1 base, and 14 bases lay in between. Germline assignment: CDR1 SEHNR and CDR2 FQNEAQ (reference sequence). The CDR3 loop is CASSHRERVQETQYF. CDR3 nucleotides: TGTGCCAGCAGCCACCGGGAACGGGTCCAAGAGACCCAGTACTTC. The full variable domain, with the rest looked up from reference TRBV7-9 and TRBJ2-5, is DTGVSQNPRHKITKRGQNVTFRCDPISEHNRLYWYRQTLGQGPEFLTYFQNEAQLEKSRLLSDRFSAERPKGSFSTLEIQRTEQGDSAMYLCASSHRERVQETQYFGPGTRLLVL.

CDR3 in DNA: TGTGCCAGTAGTTCGGCAATTGGGCTCTATAATTCACCCCTCCACTTT. It is translated as CASSSAIGLYNSPLHF. V usage is TRBV19 and J usage is TRBJ1-6; D unresolved. Deletions cut 5 bases from V and 3 bases from J, with 14 bases between. CDR1 and CDR2 (germline): LNHDA, SQIVND (reference sequence). CDR3 length equals 16 residues.

The V and J genes are TRBV4-1 and TRBJ1-4; D possibly corresponds to TRBD1 (6 bases). From germline, CDR1 is MGHRA and CDR2 YSYEKL. This CDR3 is 16 amino acids long. Deletions cut 0 bases from V and 8 bases from J, with 16 bases between. The CDR3 DNA follows: TGCGCCAGCAGCCAAGAACGGGGCAGGGGAAACGAAAAACTGTTTTTT. It encodes CASSQERGRGNEKLFF.

J is TRBJ2-5 and V is TRBV9, with 7 nucleotides matching TRBD1. Germline assignment: CDR1 SGDLS and CDR2 YYNGEE. The trim removed 0 bases at V and 4 bases at J, leaving 9 bases unmatched. CDR3 length: 16 amino acids. The CDR3: CASSVDSGGTGETQYF. The DNA for the CDR3 is TGTGCCAGCAGCGTAGATTCAGGGGGTACAGGAGAGACCCAGTACTTC.

This clone has just one count. The chain links TRBV3-1 (or the pseudogene TRBV3-2) to TRBJ1-2; weak D call: TRBD1 (5 bases). V dropped 3 bases and J dropped 4 bases, with 21 bases sitting between them. CDR3 length equals 17 residues. CDR1 and CDR2 (germline): LGHDT, YNNKEL (reference sequence). CDR3 region: CASSQYGSVGAVYGYTF. The CDR3 DNA sequence: TGTGCCAGCAGCCAGTATGGTTCGGTAGGGGCGGTCTATGGCTACACCTTC.

V is TRBV29-1 and J is TRBJ1-2; D possibly corresponds to TRBD1 (6 bases). Germline CDR1 SQVTM, CDR2 ANQGSEA. Trimming removed 3 bases at V and 8 bases at J, with 16 bases between. The length of the CDR3 is 13 residues. The CDR3 loop reads CSVDPGAPEGYTF. In DNA, the CDR3 is TGCAGCGTTGACCCAGGGGCCCCTGAGGGCTACACCTTC.

This CDR3 reads CASSVDRAAEPQHF. The CDR3 DNA reads TGTGCCAGCAGTGTGGACAGGGCGGCGGAGCCCCAGCATTTT. The genes are TRBV2 and TRBJ1-5, with TRBD1 matching over 8 bases. The CDR3 is made up of 14 amino acids. J was trimmed by 8 bases and V by 4 bases; bases with no gene match: 7. Germline values: CDR1 SNHLY, CDR2 FYNNEI.

The rearrangement uses TRBV24-1 and TRBJ2-2; D is possibly TRBD1 (6 bases). The V end was cut by 4 bases, the J end by 6 bases, with 11 bases between. Germline V CDR1 and CDR2: KGHDR, SFDVKD. This CDR3 has 14 residues. The CDR3, as DNA: TGTGCCACCAGTGACTACAGGGTTTCCGGGGAGCTGTTTTTT. It is translated as CATSDYRVSGELFF.

This sequence joins TRBV28 and TRBJ1-5; D not resolved. The germline CDR1 and CDR2 sequences are MDHEN and SYDVKM. The CDR3 has 13 amino acids. V was shortened by 3 bases and J by 0 bases, with 3 bases between the two germline ends. The chain's CDR3 is CASSFYSNQPQHF. DNA of the CDR3: TGTGCCAGCAGTTTTTATAGCAATCAGCCCCAGCATTTT. Together with reference TRBV28 and TRBJ1-5, the CDR3 gives the full variable domain: DVKVTQSSRYLVKRTGEKVFLECVQDMDHENMFWYRQDPGLGLRLIYFSYDVKMKEKGDIPEGYSVSREKKERFSLILESASTNQTSMYLCASSFYSNQPQHFGDGTRLSIL.

Turning to this clone: Other DNA variants within this sample encode the same CDR3. The chain joins TRBV5-1 to TRBJ2-7, with 8 bases that match TRBD2. The CDR3 has 14 amino acids. The germline gives CDR1 SGHRS, CDR2 YFSETQ. Losses at the gene ends were 3 bases for V and 2 bases for J; bases not matched to a gene: 4. The CDR3 sequence: CASSSGGETYEQYF. The CDR3 region has the DNA TGCGCCAGCAGCTCGGGGGGGGAAACCTACGAGCAGTACTTC.

The J gene is TRBJ2-3, the V gene TRBV6-2 or TRBV6-3, with D tentatively TRBD1 (6 bases). V was cut by 8 bases and J by 5 bases, with 11 bases left in between. Germline assignment: CDR1 MNHEY and CDR2 SVGEGT. The CDR3 length is 12 residues. The CDR3 protein is CASGRGGDTQYF. In DNA, the CDR3 is TGTGCCAGCGGCCGAGGGGGAGATACGCAGTATTTT.

The V and J genes are TRBV7-9 and TRBJ1-1, with TRBD1 identical over 8 bases. The CDR3 sequence is 14 residues long. The germline CDR1 and CDR2 sequences are SEHNR and FQNEAQ (reference sequence). The trim removed 5 bases at V and 1 base at J, leaving 3 bases unmatched. CDR3 region: CASSPGQGNTEAFF. The CDR3 DNA is TGTGCCAGCAGCCCCGGACAGGGGAACACTGAAGCTTTCTTT.

V is TRBV19 and J is TRBJ2-6, with D perhaps matching TRBD2 (5 bases). The CDR3 is 16 residues long. The germline V gene has CDR1 LNHDA and CDR2 SQIVND (reference sequence). Trimming cost V 4 bases and J 0 bases, with 10 bases left between them. CDR3 sequence reads: CASSTGRDSGANVLTF. CDR3 DNA: TGTGCCAGTAGTACAGGACGGGACTCTGGGGCCAACGTCCTGACTTTC.

The rearrangement links TRBV30 to TRBJ1-3, with D maybe TRBD1 (6 bases). Trimming removed 5 bases from V and 0 bases from J, with 11 bases in between. Germline V gene lookup returns CDR1 GTSNPN and CDR2 SVGIG (reference sequence). The CDR3 runs to 14 residues. Here the CDR3 reads CAWDRSNSGNTIYF. For the CDR3, the DNA is TGTGCCTGGGACAGGTCCAACTCTGGAAACACCATATATTTT. The entire variable domain, with the rest obtained from reference TRBV30 and TRBJ1-3, is as follows: SQTIHQWPATLVQPVGSPLSLECTVEGTSNPNLYWYRQAAGRGLQLLFYSVGIGQISSEVPQNLSASRPQDRQFILSSKKLLLSDSGFYLCAWDRSNSGNTIYFGEGSWLTVV.

The chain has TRBV2 and TRBJ2-3; possibly TRBD1 for D (5 bases). CDR3 size: 14 residues. Trimming removed 3 bases from V and 0 bases from J, with 7 bases in between. CDR1 and CDR2 (germline): SNHLY, FYNNEI. The CDR3 loop is CASSEGQSTDTQYF. The CDR3 nucleotides are TGTGCCAGCAGTGAGGGGCAAAGCACAGATACGCAGTATTTT.

The rearrangement links TRBV5-6 to TRBJ1-5; 7 positions agree with TRBD1. V lost 1 base to trimming and J lost 6 bases; unmatched junction nucleotides: 7. Germline lookup yields CDR1 SGHDT and CDR2 YYEEEE. The CDR3 spans 15 residues. Here the CDR3 DNA reads TGTGCCAGCAGCTTGTACGCCAGGGGGAGTCAGCCCCAGCATTTT. Its protein is CASSLYARGSQPQHF.

V gene TRBV5-6 combines with J gene TRBJ2-2; D not certain. Per the germline V gene, CDR1 is SGHDT and CDR2 is YYEEEE. The CDR3 contains 14 residues. Trimming took off 1 base at V and 5 bases at J, with 9 bases between the two ends. This CDR3 reads CASSLPLPTGELFF. CDR3 nucleotide sequence: TGTGCCAGCAGCTTGCCACTTCCTACCGGGGAGCTGTTTTTT.

This clone was counted a few times. V usage is TRBV5-8 and J usage is TRBJ1-5, with 8 bases that match TRBD1. Germline CDR1 reads SGHTS; CDR2 reads YDEGEE. Trimming at V came to 4 bases and at J to 5 bases, leaving 5 bases not matched to a gene. The length of the CDR3 is 14 residues. CDR3 sequence (DNA): TGTGCCAGCAGCCCCGGACAGGGCCATCAGCCCCAGCATTTT. This encodes CASSPGQGHQPQHF.

This clone was counted between two and nine times. V is TRBV24-1 and J is TRBJ1-1, with 7 bases lining up with TRBD1. After removal of 5 bases from V and 2 bases from J, the junction contained 4 bases not matched to a gene. The CDR3 runs to 14 residues. In germline, CDR1 is KGHDR, CDR2 SFDVKD. This CDR3 is CATSAGTANTEAFF. CDR3 DNA sequence: TGTGCCACCAGTGCCGGGACAGCAAACACTGAAGCTTTCTTT.

The table lists this clone with many counts. The chain combines TRBV7-3 with TRBJ1-4; TRBD1 aligns across 9 bases. The CDR3 length is 14 residues. The V gene end was trimmed by 4 bases and the J gene end by 8 bases; junction bases not matched to a gene: 5. Germline lookup yields CDR1 SGHTA and CDR2 FQGTGA. In DNA, the CDR3 is TGTGCCAGCAGCTCGGGACAGGGTGACGAAAAACTGTTTTTT. Protein product: CASSSGQGDEKLFF.